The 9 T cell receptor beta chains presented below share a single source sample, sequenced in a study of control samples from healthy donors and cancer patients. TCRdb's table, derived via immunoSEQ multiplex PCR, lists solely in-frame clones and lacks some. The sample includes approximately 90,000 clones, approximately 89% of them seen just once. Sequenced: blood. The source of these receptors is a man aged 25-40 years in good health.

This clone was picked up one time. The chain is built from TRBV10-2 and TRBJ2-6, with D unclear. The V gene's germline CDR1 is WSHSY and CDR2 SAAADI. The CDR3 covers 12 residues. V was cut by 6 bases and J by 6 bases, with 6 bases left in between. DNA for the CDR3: TGCGCCAGCAGCCACCAGGCCAACGTCCTGACTTTC. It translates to CASSHQANVLTF.

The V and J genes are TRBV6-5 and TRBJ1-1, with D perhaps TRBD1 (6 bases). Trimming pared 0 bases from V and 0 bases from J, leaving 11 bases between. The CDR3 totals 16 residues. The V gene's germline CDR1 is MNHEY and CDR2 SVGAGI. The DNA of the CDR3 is TGTGCCAGCAGTTACTCAAGGGACATTTTGAACACTGAAGCTTTCTTT. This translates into CASSYSRDILNTEAFF.

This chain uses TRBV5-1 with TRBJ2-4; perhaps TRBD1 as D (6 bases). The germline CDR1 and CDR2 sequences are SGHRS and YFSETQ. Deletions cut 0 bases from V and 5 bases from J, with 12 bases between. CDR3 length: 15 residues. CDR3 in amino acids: CASSLAGRGENIQYF. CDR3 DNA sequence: TGCGCCAGCAGCTTGGCTGGCAGGGGAGAAAACATTCAGTACTTC.

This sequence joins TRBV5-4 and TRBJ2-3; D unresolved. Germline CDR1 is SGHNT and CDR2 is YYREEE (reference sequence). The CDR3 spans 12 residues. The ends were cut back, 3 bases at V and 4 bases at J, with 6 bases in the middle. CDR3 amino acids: CASSWASDTQYF. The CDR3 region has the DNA TGTGCCAGCAGCTGGGCTTCAGATACGCAGTATTTT. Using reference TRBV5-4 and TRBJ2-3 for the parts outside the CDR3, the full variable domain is ETGVTQSPTHLIKTRGQQVTLRCSSQSGHNTVSWYQQALGQGPQFIFQYYREEENGRGNFPPRFSGLQFPNYSSELNVNALELDDSALYLCASSWASDTQYFGPGTRLTVL.

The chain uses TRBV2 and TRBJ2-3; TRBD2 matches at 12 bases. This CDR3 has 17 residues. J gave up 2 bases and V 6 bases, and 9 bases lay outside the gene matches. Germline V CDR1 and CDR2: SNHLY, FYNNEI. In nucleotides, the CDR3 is TGTGCCAGCAGCCCAGGGACTAGCGGGTTATTCACAGATACGCAGTATTTT. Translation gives CASSPGTSGLFTDTQYF.

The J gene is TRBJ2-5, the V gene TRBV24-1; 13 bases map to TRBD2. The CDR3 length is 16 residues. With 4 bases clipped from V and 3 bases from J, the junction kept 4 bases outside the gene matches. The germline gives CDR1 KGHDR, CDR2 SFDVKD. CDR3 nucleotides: TGTGCCACCAGTGACAAAGGACTAGCGGGGGAAGAGACCCAGTACTTC. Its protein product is CATSDKGLAGEETQYF.

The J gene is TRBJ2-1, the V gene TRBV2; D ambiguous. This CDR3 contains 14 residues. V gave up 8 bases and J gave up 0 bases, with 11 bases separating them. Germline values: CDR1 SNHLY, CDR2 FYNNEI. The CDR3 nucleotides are TGTGCCAGCCTGGCAGGAAGCTCCTACAATGAGCAGTTCTTC. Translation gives CASLAGSSYNEQFF.

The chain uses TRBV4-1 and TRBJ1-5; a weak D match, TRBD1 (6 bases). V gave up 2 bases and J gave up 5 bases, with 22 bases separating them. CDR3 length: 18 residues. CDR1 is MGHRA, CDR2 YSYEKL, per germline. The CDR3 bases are TGCGCCAGCAGCCAAAGGCTTCTACAGGGCTCAAATTATCAGCCCCAGCATTTT. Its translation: CASSQRLLQGSNYQPQHF.

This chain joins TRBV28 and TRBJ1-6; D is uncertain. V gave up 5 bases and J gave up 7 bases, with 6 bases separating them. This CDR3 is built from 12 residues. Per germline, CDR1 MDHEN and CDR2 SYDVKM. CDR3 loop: CASSKRNSPLHF. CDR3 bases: TGTGCCAGCAGTAAACGGAATTCACCCCTCCACTTT.